This T cell receptor (beta chain) is drawn from a study of cytomegalovirus exposure and HLA in healthy donors. V was cut by 2 bases and J by 4 bases, with 15 bases left in between. CDR3 size: 16 residues. The germline V gene encodes CDR1 SGHTA and CDR2 FQGNSA. Use of 60 Vbeta and 13 Jbeta primers characterized the PCR. Some clones are missing from TCRdb's copy, which holds only in-frame ones; the method was immunoSEQ multiplex PCR. The sample contains about 190,000 clones, 83% of which appear only once. The sequencing sample was made of PBMCs. This chain connects TRBV7-2 to TRBJ1-3; unclear D gene. The clonotype originates from a man aged 35 to 55 in good health and CMV-seropositive. The CDR3 DNA is TGTGCCAGCAGCTTAACGCGGCCCCAACTGGGAAACACCATATATTTT. Its protein product is CASSLTRPQLGNTIYF.